This TCR beta chain derives from a study of blood T cells in healthy people across ages. Study results and caveats: Naive T cell percentage showed a strong correlation with the diversity of TCR beta. PBMC samples, being unsorted, prevented any conclusive comparison of naive and antigen-experienced cells.

A second PCR of 7 to 11 cycles used a sample-barcoded 5' primer and a J-beta primer mix. MiXCR, applied by TCRdb to the 5' RACE reads, yields one record per CDR3 protein. In the table there are about 1.8 million distinct CDR3 sequences, 49% of which are singletons. This CDR3 region has 16 residues. V lost 5 bases, J lost 3 bases, and 17 bases lay in between. This clonotype was counted between two and nine times. Its antigen is still unknown. This receptor was taken from a woman in her thirties or forties in good health. This sequence joins TRBV12-3 or TRBV12-4 and TRBJ1-5; possibly TRBD1 for D (6 bases). The sample consisted of blood. The CDR3 reads CASSTSVQGTNQPQHF. Here the CDR3 DNA reads TGTGCCAGCAGTACCAGCGTACAGGGAACCAATCAGCCCCAGCATTTT.